This T cell receptor beta chain was captured by sequencing in a study of blood T cell repertoires in COVID-19. For the study at large: The samples span acute and convalescent COVID-19 from the United States, Italy and Spain. T cells, B-cell-depleted T cells, or PBMCs supplied cDNA or gDNA.

Libraries were prepared by immunoSEQ multiplex PCR; TCRdb keeps only in-frame clonotypes and omits some of them. Of over 150,000 clones in the sample, roughly 85% are singletons; the top ten hold less than 10%. V dropped 3 bases and J dropped 3 bases, with 12 bases sitting between them. CDR3 length: 15 amino acids. Per the germline V gene, CDR1 is LNHNV and CDR2 is YYDKDF (reference sequence). Seattle participants joined during active infection and were tracked over time. The sequence derives from a woman in her fifties or sixties with COVID-19, enrolled during active disease. Sequencing was performed on peripheral blood. The rearrangement uses TRBV15 and TRBJ1-5; D perhaps matches TRBD1 (5 bases). CDR3 amino acids: CATSSETGFNQPQHF. As DNA, the CDR3 is TGTGCCACCAGCAGTGAAACAGGTTTCAATCAGCCCCAGCATTTT.